This TCR beta chain was recovered during a study of shared clonotypes between healthy human individuals. For the study at large: Three plates each covered CD4 naive and memory; CD8 naive two, CD8 memory one.

Sequencing used immunoSEQ multiplex PCR; TCRdb keeps in-frame clones, though not all of them. The table includes some 2 million clones, 85% to 95% detected once. The length of the CDR3 is 14 residues. In germline, CDR1 is KGHSH, CDR2 LQKENI. The ends were cut back, 4 bases at V and 3 bases at J, with 13 bases in the middle. This TCR came from a man aged 18 to 29 in good health. Material for sequencing was naive CD4+ T cells sorted from blood. Indicated subset: CD45RA+ positively selected. V is TRBV18 and J is TRBJ2-7, with TRBD2 as a possible D gene (6 bases). CDR3 sequence (DNA): TGTGCCAGCTCACGCGGGACCAGCAACTACGAGCAGTACTTC. It encodes CASSRGTSNYEQYF. Drawing the rest from reference TRBV18 and TRBJ2-7, the complete variable domain is NAGVMQNPRHLVRRRGQEARLRCSPMKGHSHVYWYRQLPEEGLKFMVYLQKENIIDESGMPKERFSAEFPKEGPSILRIQQVVRGDSAAYFCASSRGTSNYEQYFGPGTRLTVT.